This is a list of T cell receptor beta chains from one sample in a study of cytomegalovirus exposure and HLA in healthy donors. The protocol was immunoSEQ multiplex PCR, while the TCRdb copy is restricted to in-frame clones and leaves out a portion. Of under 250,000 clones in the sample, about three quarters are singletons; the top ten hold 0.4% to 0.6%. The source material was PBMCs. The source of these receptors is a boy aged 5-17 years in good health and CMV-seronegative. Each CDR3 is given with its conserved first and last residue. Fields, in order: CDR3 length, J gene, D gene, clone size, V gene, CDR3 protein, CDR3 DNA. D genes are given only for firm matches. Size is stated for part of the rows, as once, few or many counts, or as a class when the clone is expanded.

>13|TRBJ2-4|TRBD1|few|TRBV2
CASSGQGEGIQYF
TGTGCCAGCAGTGGACAGGGGGAGGGCATTCAGTACTTC
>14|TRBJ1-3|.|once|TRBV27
CASSSGGAGNTIYF
TGTGCCAGCAGTTCAGGAGGGGCCGGAAACACCATATATTTT
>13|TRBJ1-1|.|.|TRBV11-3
CASSLEAGSEAFF
TGTGCCAGCAGCTTAGAGGCGGGGAGTGAAGCTTTCTTT
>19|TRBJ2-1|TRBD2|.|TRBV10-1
CASSMITGTSIHPREEQFF
TGCGCCAGCAGCATGATTACCGGGACTAGCATACACCCGCGGGAGGAGCAGTTCTTC
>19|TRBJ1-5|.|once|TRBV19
CASSIDLGQRLHSNQPQHF
TGTGCCAGTAGTATAGATCTAGGACAACGACTTCATAGCAATCAGCCCCAGCATTTT
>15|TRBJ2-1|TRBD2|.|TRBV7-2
CASSLQTSGNNEQFF
TGTGCCAGCAGCTTGCAGACTAGCGGGAACAATGAGCAGTTCTTC
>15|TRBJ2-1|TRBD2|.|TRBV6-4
CASSPLAGGLYEQFF
TGTGCCAGCAGCCCACTAGCGGGGGGGCTCTATGAGCAGTTCTTC
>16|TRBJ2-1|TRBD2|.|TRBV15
CATSRDLAGAHNEQFF
TGTGCCACCAGCAGAGACCTAGCGGGTGCTCACAATGAGCAGTTCTTC
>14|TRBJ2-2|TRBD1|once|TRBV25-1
CASSEHRGPGELFF
TGTGCCAGCAGTGAACACAGGGGCCCCGGGGAGCTGTTTTTT
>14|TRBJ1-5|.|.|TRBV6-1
CASSPQGSNQPQHF
TGTGCCAGCAGCCCTCAGGGGAGCAATCAGCCCCAGCATTTT
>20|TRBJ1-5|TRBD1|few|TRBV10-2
CASSESHGQGGGFGNQPQHF
TGCGCCAGCAGTGAGTCCCATGGACAGGGTGGTGGGTTCGGCAATCAGCCCCAGCATTTT
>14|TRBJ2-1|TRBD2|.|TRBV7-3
CASSLMASGHEQFF
TGTGCCAGCAGCTTAATGGCTAGCGGGCATGAGCAGTTCTTC
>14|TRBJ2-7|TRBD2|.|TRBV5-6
CASSLWEGIYEQYF
TGTGCCAGCAGCTTGTGGGAGGGGATCTACGAGCAGTACTTC
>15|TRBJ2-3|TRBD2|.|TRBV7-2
CASSDRRSGGHTQYF
TGTGCCAGCAGCGACCGTCGGAGCGGGGGGCATACGCAGTATTTT
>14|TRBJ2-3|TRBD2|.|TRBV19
CASNTGTSRDTQYF
TGTGCCAGCAATACCGGGACTAGCAGGGATACGCAGTATTTT
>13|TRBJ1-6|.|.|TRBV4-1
CASSPRDNSPLHF
TGCGCCAGCAGCCCTCGAGATAATTCACCCCTCCACTTT
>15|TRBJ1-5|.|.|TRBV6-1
CASRTHRDTYQPQHF
TGTGCCAGCAGGACCCACCGGGACACCTATCAGCCCCAGCATTTT
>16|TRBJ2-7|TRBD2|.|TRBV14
CASSQVRLAGVDEQYF
TGTGCCAGCAGCCAAGTAAGGCTAGCGGGAGTCGACGAGCAGTACTTC
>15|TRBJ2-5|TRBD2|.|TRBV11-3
CASSGSGEGGETQYF
TGTGCCAGCAGCGGTAGCGGGGAGGGCGGAGAGACCCAGTACTTC
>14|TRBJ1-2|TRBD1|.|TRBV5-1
CASSSDRAYYGYTF
TGCGCCAGCAGCTCGGACAGGGCCTACTATGGCTACACCTTC
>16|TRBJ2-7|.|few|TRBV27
CASSPPRGGPSYEQYF
TGTGCCAGCAGTCCTCCCCGGGGTGGACCCTCCTACGAGCAGTACTTC
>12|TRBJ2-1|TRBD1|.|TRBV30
CAWSFGQGGQFF
TGTGCCTGGTCTTTCGGACAGGGAGGGCAGTTCTTC
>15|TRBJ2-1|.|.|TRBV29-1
CSVASPVQRGDEQFF
TGCAGCGTCGCCTCCCCCGTCCAAAGGGGCGATGAGCAGTTCTTC
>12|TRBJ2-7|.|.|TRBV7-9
CASSPGSYEQYF
TGTGCCAGCAGCCCGGGGTCCTACGAGCAGTACTTC
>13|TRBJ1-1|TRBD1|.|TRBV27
CASRDRAFTEAFF
TGTGCCAGCAGGGACAGGGCTTTTACTGAAGCTTTCTTT
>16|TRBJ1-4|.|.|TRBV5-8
CASLNREDLPSEKLFF
TGTGCCAGCCTCAACCGCGAAGATCTCCCAAGTGAAAAACTGTTTTTT
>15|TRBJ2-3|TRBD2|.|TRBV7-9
CASSLGLAGADTQYF
TGTGCCAGCAGCTTGGGACTAGCGGGGGCAGATACGCAGTATTTT
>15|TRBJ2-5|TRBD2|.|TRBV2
CASIPGGGARETQYF
TGTGCCAGCATCCCCGGCGGGGGGGCCCGGGAGACCCAGTACTTC
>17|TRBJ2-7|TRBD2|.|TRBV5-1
CASSLRTSGGLIYEQYF
TGCGCCAGCAGCTTGAGGACTAGCGGGGGACTAATCTACGAGCAGTACTTC
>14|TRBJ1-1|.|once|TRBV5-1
CASSLGVGNTEAFF
TGCGCCAGCAGCTTGGGAGTCGGGAACACTGAAGCTTTCTTT
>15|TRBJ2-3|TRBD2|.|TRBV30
CARGTSGFLTDTQYF
TGTGCCCGAGGGACTAGCGGGTTTCTTACAGATACGCAGTATTTT
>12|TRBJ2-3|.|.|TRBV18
CASSPSRDTQYF
TGTGCCAGCTCACCATCTAGGGATACGCAGTATTTT
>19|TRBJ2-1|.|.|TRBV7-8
CASSLALGVSGGGPVEQFF
TGTGCCAGCAGCTTAGCCCTTGGGGTGAGTGGCGGGGGCCCTGTTGAGCAGTTCTTC
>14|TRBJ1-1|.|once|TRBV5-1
CASSWRGGNTEAFF
TGCGCCAGCAGCTGGCGGGGTGGGAACACTGAAGCTTTCTTT
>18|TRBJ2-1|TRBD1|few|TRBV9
CASSVGINGDRDVNEQFF
TGTGCCAGCAGCGTAGGGATTAATGGTGACAGGGATGTGAATGAGCAGTTCTTC
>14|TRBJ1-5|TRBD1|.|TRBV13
CASSPRTGNQPQHF
TGTGCCAGCAGCCCACGGACAGGGAATCAGCCCCAGCATTTT